The clone carrying this T cell receptor (beta chain) has ten or more counts. Antigen specificity is unknown. This sample stems from a study of T-cell reconstitution after alpha-beta-depleted transplantation in children. A library of TCRbeta sequences, prepared with unique molecular identifiers, was generated. Using its own MiXCR run on the PCR reads, TCRdb lists one record per CDR3 protein. The sample includes tens of thousands of distinct CDR3 sequences, about 6% of them seen just once. General study results and limits: Newly produced T cells mostly provided counts and TCRbeta diversity after one year, as hyperexpanded clones declined. About two months after transplant, alpha-beta T cells reportedly came from several hundred expanded graft clones.

The J segment lost 10 bases and the V segment lost 0 bases, leaving 4 bases of the junction unmatched. This CDR3 region has 15 residues. The germline gives CDR1 MNHEY, CDR2 SVGAGI. This sample comprised peripheral blood, obtained 60 days after TCRalphabeta/CD19-depleted stem cell transplant. This sequence joins TRBV6-5 and TRBJ1-6, with TRBD1 matching 9 bases. The sequence derives from a child under two years old who had a stem cell transplant for acute myeloid leukemia, so the T cells may come from the graft donor. The CDR3, as DNA: TGTGCCAGCAGTTACTCGGGACAGGGCAGGTCACCCCTCCACTTT. Its translation is CASSYSGQGRSPLHF.